What follows are 16 T cell receptor beta chains derived from one specimen sequenced in a study of blood T cell repertoires in COVID-19. The table came from immunoSEQ multiplex PCR; TCRdb's copy has only in-frame clones and leaves some out. The table records 130,000 or so clones, about 80% of them present only once. The source material was peripheral blood. Receptor source: a middle-aged man with acute or convalescent COVID-19.

V is TRBV6-2 or TRBV6-3 and J is TRBJ2-5, with D tentatively TRBD1 or TRBD2 (6 bases each). V was shortened by 6 bases and J by 5 bases, with 13 bases between the two germline ends. The V gene's germline CDR1 is MNHEY and CDR2 SVGEGT. CDR3 size: 13 residues. The CDR3 bases are TGTGCCAGCAGCCAGGGGAGGTTTGAGACCCAGTACTTC. Translation: CASSQGRFETQYF.

The chain uses TRBV7-6 and TRBJ2-1, with 10 bases matching TRBD1. Germline V gene lookup returns CDR1 SGHVS and CDR2 FNYEAQ. The CDR3 sequence is 17 residues long. V shed 5 bases, J shed 1 base, and the junction held 8 bases outside the gene matches. The CDR3 is CASSHGTGEASYNEQFF. The CDR3 bases are TGTGCCAGCAGCCACGGGACAGGGGAAGCGTCCTACAATGAGCAGTTCTTC.

The chain uses TRBV28 and TRBJ2-3; TRBD2 matches at 12 bases. The trim removed 6 bases at V and 3 bases at J, leaving 10 bases unmatched. Germline values: CDR1 MDHEN, CDR2 SYDVKM. This CDR3 contains 17 residues. CDR3 in amino acids: CASSSLAGGLWTDTQYF. Written as DNA, the CDR3 is TGTGCCAGCAGCAGTCTAGCGGGGGGGCTATGGACAGATACGCAGTATTTT.

The chain uses TRBV7-8 and TRBJ1-1; tentatively, D is TRBD1 (5 bases). Germline CDR1 SGHVS, CDR2 FQNEAQ. The CDR3 is 16 amino acids. Trimming pared 1 base from V and 0 bases from J, leaving 12 bases between. The CDR3 nucleotides are TGTGCCAGCAGCTTAGTCGGGGGGTTGGTGAACACTGAAGCTTTCTTT. Amino acids: CASSLVGGLVNTEAFF.

The V and J genes are TRBV5-5 and TRBJ1-1; 8 nucleotides match TRBD1. J was trimmed by 1 base and V by 5 bases; bases with no gene match: 10. The CDR3 has 16 residues. Germline loops: CDR1 SGHKS, CDR2 YYEKEE (reference sequence). This chain's CDR3 is CASRSRTGFSNTEAFF. In nucleotides, the CDR3 is TGTGCCAGCAGGTCGCGGACAGGGTTTTCGAACACTGAAGCTTTCTTT.

The chain links TRBV5-6 to TRBJ2-5, with TRBD2 identical over 7 bases. This CDR3 spans 14 amino acids. Germline trimming cut 5 bases from V and 5 bases from J; bases unmatched to any gene: 9. Germline V gene lookup returns CDR1 SGHDT and CDR2 YYEEEE. The CDR3 DNA sequence: TGTGCCAGCAGGAGACTAGCTCGAGAGGAGACCCAGTACTTC. It codes for CASRRLAREETQYF.

V usage is TRBV12-5 and J usage is TRBJ2-2, with a weak D call TRBD1 (7 bases). V shed 1 base and J shed 3 bases, with 9 bases lying between them. The CDR3 spans 15 residues. CDR1 is LGHNT and CDR2 is FRNRAP in the germline V gene. In nucleotides, the CDR3 is TGTGCTAGTGGTTTGGGCGGGACAGACACCGGGGAGCTGTTTTTT. Its protein product is CASGLGGTDTGELFF.

As to this clone: This same CDR3 is encoded by further DNA sequences in the sample. The CDR3 here is CASSWAGTGPNEKLFF. In DNA form, the CDR3 reads TGTGCCAGCAGCTGGGCGGGGACAGGACCTAATGAAAAACTGTTTTTT. V gene TRBV7-8 combines with J gene TRBJ1-4, with 8 nucleotides matching TRBD1. Per the germline V gene, CDR1 is SGHVS and CDR2 is FQNEAQ. V lost 4 bases and J lost 3; bases outside the gene matches: 7. The CDR3 contains 16 residues.

This chain connects TRBV9 to TRBJ1-2; 10 nucleotides align to TRBD1. Unmatched junction bases numbered 5, after V lost 0 bases and J lost 6 bases. Looked up from germline, CDR1 is SGDLS and CDR2 is YYNGEE. The CDR3 is 15 residues long. The CDR3: CASSVDDRGRDGYTF. The CDR3 DNA sequence: TGTGCCAGCAGCGTAGATGACAGGGGGCGCGATGGCTACACCTTC.

The chain is built from TRBV6-6 and TRBJ2-7; D perhaps matches TRBD1 (5 bases). CDR3 length equals 12 residues. Trimming removed 6 bases from V and 4 bases from J, with 10 bases in between. Germline loops: CDR1 MNHNY, CDR2 SVGAGI (reference sequence). CDR3 in DNA: TGTGCCAGCAGCCGGACAATATACGAGCAGTACGTC. This gives the protein CASSRTIYEQYV.

CDR3 sequence (DNA): TGCGCCAGCAGCTTATCCGGACAGGCGGCCTATGGCTACACCTTC. Residues: CASSLSGQAAYGYTF. This rearrangement joins TRBV5-1 to TRBJ1-2; TRBD1 aligns across 7 bases. Germline values: CDR1 SGHRS, CDR2 YFSETQ. The CDR3 runs to 15 residues. J was trimmed by 4 bases and V by 2 bases; bases with no gene match: 8. Using reference TRBV5-1 and TRBJ1-2 for the parts outside the CDR3, the full variable domain is KAGVTQTPRYLIKTRGQQVTLSCSPISGHRSVSWYQQTPGQGLQFLFEYFSETQRNKGNFPGRFSGRQFSNSRSEMNVSTLELGDSALYLCASSLSGQAAYGYTFGSGTRLTVV.

There are many counts of this clone. Distinct nucleotide sequences in the sample also encode this CDR3. This sequence joins TRBV5-1 and TRBJ2-7, with D possibly TRBD1 on 6 matching bases. Germline CDR1 reads SGHRS; CDR2 reads YFSETQ. The V end lost 4 bases, the J end lost 6 bases, and 11 bases lay between the germline ends. The CDR3 extends over 12 amino acids. Here the CDR3 DNA reads TGCGCCAGCAGCACGGGACAAGGCGAGCAGTACGTC. Translation gives CASSTGQGEQYV.

The CDR3 region has the DNA TGTGCCAGCAGCTTGGGAGGGGGCTATGATGAAAAACTGTTTTTT. Residues: CASSLGGGYDEKLFF. This chain uses TRBV5-6 with TRBJ1-4; 7 bases agree with TRBD1. CDR3 length equals 15 residues. Germline-derived CDR1 and CDR2 are SGHDT and YYEEEE. The ends lost 0 bases at V and 6 bases at J; junction bases unmatched: 5.

The V and J genes are TRBV7-6 and TRBJ2-5; 12 bases line up with TRBD2. V lost 5 bases to trimming and J lost 4 bases; unmatched junction nucleotides: 8. The CDR3 covers 16 residues. Per germline, CDR1 SGHVS and CDR2 FNYEAQ. In DNA, the CDR3 is TGTGCCAGCAGCCCCCTCGGACTAGCGGGGATAGAGACCCAGTACTTC. Protein sequence: CASSPLGLAGIETQYF. Drawing the rest from reference TRBV7-6 and TRBJ2-5, the complete variable domain is GAGVSQSPRYKVTKRGQDVALRCDPISGHVSLYWYRQALGQGPEFLTYFNYEAQQDKSGLPNDRFSAERPEGSISTLTIQRTEQRDSAMYRCASSPLGLAGIETQYFGPGTRLLVL.

This clone was picked up one time. This chain joins TRBV5-1 and TRBJ2-5; 8 nucleotides match TRBD1. The CDR3 runs to 15 residues. Germline values: CDR1 SGHRS, CDR2 YFSETQ. The V and J ends lost 0 bases and 3 bases, in that order; junction bases with no gene match: 4. The CDR3: CASSLVGTGEETQYF. The CDR3 coding sequence is TGCGCCAGCAGCTTGGTCGGGACAGGAGAAGAGACCCAGTACTTC.

The chain uses TRBV27 and TRBJ1-1, with a possible D match to TRBD1 (5 bases). The germline gives CDR1 MNHEY, CDR2 SMNVEV (reference sequence). The CDR3 has 15 residues. V was pared by 4 bases and J by 1 base, with 13 bases between. DNA for the CDR3: TGTGCCAGCAGTTCCGCCACCGACAGGAACACTGAAGCTTTCTTT. It translates to CASSSATDRNTEAFF.